This T cell receptor beta chain stems from a study (dated by TCRdb to the mid-2010s). With respect to the entire study: The study examined whether tumor-infiltrating Tregs in breast cancer are drawn from blood Tregs or arise in situ by conversion from other CD4+ T cell subsets. Broad study findings and their caveats: The TCR gene usage of tumor memory CD4+ T cells clustered together with blood and lymph node memory CD4+ cells and with lymph node naive CD4+ cells. The validation in the larger cohort was limited to a single TCR beta V-J rearrangement instead of whole repertoires. The TCR alpha and beta sequences of tumor-infiltrating Tregs showed the greatest overlap with tumor naive CD4+ T cells, followed by blood naive CD4+ T cells.

Full-length TCR variable regions were amplified by 5' RACE PCR using constant-region reverse primers, and then by semi-nested PCR using Nested Universal Primer A. The ReliaPrep RNA Cell Miniprep System was used to extract total RNA, which was then reverse transcribed into 5'RACE-ready cDNA with the SMARTer RACE 5'/3' Kit. Full-length TCR alpha and beta libraries were barcoded with multiplex adaptors and sequenced on an Illumina MiSeq. Per the authors' processing: For each of nine subset-tissue groups, sequencing data from the five patients were pooled, and the groups were compared by unsupervised clustering of TCR gene usage. The Morisita-Horn index, with shared sequences weighted by their contribution to each repertoire, was used to calculate repertoire similarity. The public reads were run again by TCRdb, first through fastp at Q25 and then through MiXCR, and only productive beta chains were kept. Rows are unified per CDR3 protein, each entry keeping the most common DNA and genes. TCRdb, not the authors, supplied the V and J calls. The sample table shows 35,000 to 50,000 distinct CDR3 sequences, and roughly 30% are seen once. The ten largest account for approximately 4.1% of the sample.

Regarding this clonotype: It has no known antigen specificity. No per-base quality is available; no much larger clone lies one base away.

Memory CD4+ T cells were isolated as CD4+CD45RO+CD25- cells. Tregs, naive and memory CD4+ T cells from tumor, blood and ipsilateral draining lymph nodes of 4 or 5 breast cancer patients underwent full-length TCR alpha and beta sequencing. Tumor tissue and lymph nodes obtained from ipsilateral axillary dissection were perfused with PBS, minced and then digested with collagenase I and hyaluronidase. FACS confirmed that the sorted cell populations were more than 90% pure. V is shortened by 0 bases, J by 14 bases, and the region joining them spans 18 bases. The cysteine opens and the phenylalanine closes a CDR3 of 14 amino acids. Solely the CDR3 DNA is kept, with 42 bases framed from the first base. Reading the germline V gene gives CDR1 SGDLS and CDR2 YYNGEE.

This clonotype originated in a female donor with breast cancer. Recombination linked TRBV9 to TRBJ1-5; a confident D gene designation cannot be given. The sequencing sample was made of tumor-infiltrating memory CD4+ T cells sorted from the breast tumor. The cell subset or site label on this specimen signifies: memory CD4+ T cells, CD4+CD45RO+CD25-. The base sequence is TGTGCCAGCAGCGTAGGCTCGAACGGGCGCCACAAGCATTTT. It is translated as CASSVGSNGRHKHF. Beyond the CDR3, the reference TRBV9 and TRBJ1-5 genes provide the residues; the full variable domain reads: DSGVTQTPKHLITATGQRVTLRCSPRSGDLSVYWYQQSLDQGLQFLIQYYNGEERAKGNILERFSAQQFPDLHSELNLSSLELGDSALYFCASSVGSNGRHKHFGDGTRLSIL.